These 18 T cell receptor beta chains share one sample of origin, sequenced in a study of spatial heterogeneity in lung cancer. Regarding time point: sample taken at primary tumor resection. From the 5' RACE reads, TCRdb called clonotypes with MiXCR, one entry per CDR3 protein. This table holds approximately 44,000 distinct CDR3 sequences, roughly 13% found once. Source: PBMCs, taken at surgery. Receptors were obtained from a male donor with early-stage non-small cell lung cancer.

This clonotype was observed a handful of times. J is TRBJ2-3 and V is TRBV9, with TRBD2 identical over 9 bases. V was clipped by 0 bases and J by 1 base; unmatched bases: 3. Germline-derived CDR1 and CDR2 are SGDLS and YYNGEE. The CDR3 totals 16 residues. CDR3 region: CASSVAASGGTDTQYF. CDR3 DNA: TGTGCCAGCAGCGTAGCGGCTAGCGGGGGCACAGATACGCAGTATTTT.

With regard to this clonotype: The junction and the germline gene differ at one end; a read error may be behind it. The V gene is TRBV7-7, the J gene TRBJ1-5; no definite D call. In germline, CDR1 is SSHAT, CDR2 FNYEAQ (reference sequence). This CDR3 spans 13 amino acids. CDR3 sequence (DNA): TGTGCTAGCAGCTTAGACGCTTATCAGCCCCAGCATTTT. Translated, it gives CASSLDAYQPQHF.

This clonotype was recorded a few times. V is TRBV7-2 and J is TRBJ1-4; 8 bases line up with TRBD1. This CDR3 is built from 14 residues. J was trimmed by 8 bases and V by 4 bases; bases with no gene match: 6. Germline lookup yields CDR1 SGHTA and CDR2 FQGNSA. The CDR3 nucleotides are TGTGCCAGCAGCTCGGACAGGGTACGGGAAAAACTGTTTTTT. It encodes CASSSDRVREKLFF.

The table lists this clonotype with a few counts. The rearrangement links TRBV7-8 to TRBJ1-1; D unclear. Germline lookup yields CDR1 SGHVS and CDR2 FQNEAQ. The ends were cut back, 10 bases at V and 5 bases at J, with 14 bases in the middle. The CDR3 runs to 12 residues. CDR3 sequence (DNA): TGTGCCACTGCCCCCGGGAGGACTGAAGCTTTCTTT. Its translation is CATAPGRTEAFF.

V gene TRBV4-2 combines with J gene TRBJ1-1, with D unresolved. This CDR3 has 13 residues. V was trimmed by 3 bases and J by 0 bases, leaving 5 bases between them. Germline V gives CDR1 LGHNA, CDR2 YNFKEQ. The CDR3 reads CASSQVLNTEAFF. CDR3 DNA sequence: TGTGCCAGCAGCCAGGTCCTGAACACTGAAGCTTTCTTT.

The chain carries TRBV9 and TRBJ1-5; D might be TRBD1 (5 bases). The CDR3 is 15 amino acids. With 4 bases removed from V and 2 bases from J, the gap between germline ends came to 13 bases. The V gene's germline CDR1 is SGDLS and CDR2 YYNGEE. The CDR3 spells CASSSGRSGNQPQHF. As DNA, the CDR3 is TGTGCCAGCAGCTCAGGGAGAAGTGGCAATCAGCCCCAGCATTTT.

Ten or more counts support this clonotype. The chain uses TRBV30 and TRBJ1-1; 7 bases align to TRBD1. Germline V CDR1 and CDR2: GTSNPN, SVGIG (reference sequence). CDR3 size: 13 residues. With V trimmed by 6 bases and J by 4 bases, 8 bases remained unmatched. CDR3 nucleotide sequence: TGTGCCTGTTCTACAGGGGTGGGCACTGAAGCTTTCTTT. As protein: CACSTGVGTEAFF.

This clonotype turned up a few times. The V call is TRBV6-5, the J call TRBJ1-2; D is unclear. This CDR3 has 11 amino acids. The germline gives CDR1 MNHEY, CDR2 SVGAGI. V was cut by 8 bases and J by 3 bases, with 7 bases left in between. DNA of the CDR3: TGTGCCAGCCAGGATCACTATGGCTACACCTTC. It encodes CASQDHYGYTF.

The CDR3 reads CASRSGIYEQYF. In DNA, the CDR3 is TGTGCCAGCAGATCCGGGATTTACGAGCAGTACTTC. The chain has TRBV6-5 and TRBJ2-7; the D gene is possibly TRBD2 (5 bases). V was clipped by 6 bases and J by 4 bases, with 10 bases between them. The CDR3 runs to 12 residues. The germline CDR1 and CDR2 sequences are MNHEY and SVGAGI.

This clonotype has a handful of counts. The chain couples TRBV20-1 to TRBJ2-1; D is undetermined. The CDR3 runs to 15 residues. Germline CDR1 and CDR2: DFQATT and SNEGSKA (reference sequence). Trimming pared 6 bases from V and 10 bases from J, leaving 25 bases between. The CDR3 here is CSAAVPPGGLKEQFF. The CDR3 DNA sequence: TGCAGTGCCGCAGTGCCACCAGGCGGCCTTAAAGAGCAGTTCTTC.

This clonotype was detected a few times. J is TRBJ2-2 and V is TRBV24-1; D gene unclear. The germline V gene has CDR1 KGHDR and CDR2 SFDVKD. The V gene lost 0 bases and the J gene lost 6 bases, with 7 bases spanning the gap. The CDR3 is 14 amino acids. The CDR3 loop is CATSDLGRPGELFF. DNA for the CDR3: TGTGCCACCAGTGATTTGGGCAGGCCCGGGGAGCTGTTTTTT.

This clonotype was observed once. The CDR3 nucleotides read TGTGCCAGCAGTAAGGGCTACGAGCAGTACTTC. Amino acids: CASSKGYEQYF. V and J are TRBV2 and TRBJ2-7; D gene ambiguous. The CDR3 covers 11 residues. Per the germline V gene, CDR1 is SNHLY and CDR2 is FYNNEI. V lost 5 bases, J lost 3 bases, and 5 bases lay in between.

This clonotype has ten or more counts. The rearrangement joins TRBV5-1 to TRBJ2-3; D is possibly TRBD2 (7 bases). CDR1 and CDR2 from the germline V gene are SGHRS and YFSETQ. The CDR3 totals 16 residues. Trimming pared 4 bases from V and 6 bases from J, leaving 21 bases between. The CDR3: CASSPGLLQRGDTQYF. CDR3 bases: TGCGCCAGCAGCCCGGGACTACTTCAGAGGGGGGATACGCAGTATTTT. The full variable domain, completed using reference TRBV5-1 and TRBJ2-3, is KAGVTQTPRYLIKTRGQQVTLSCSPISGHRSVSWYQQTPGQGLQFLFEYFSETQRNKGNFPGRFSGRQFSNSRSEMNVSTLELGDSALYLCASSPGLLQRGDTQYFGPGTRLTVL.

This clonotype was seen just once. The chain couples TRBV4-1 to TRBJ2-2; 7 bases align to TRBD1. The CDR3 extends over 15 amino acids. Germline trimming cut 4 bases from V and 6 bases from J; bases unmatched to any gene: 8. In germline, CDR1 is MGHRA, CDR2 YSYEKL. The CDR3 DNA is TGCGCCAGCAGCCCACAATACCAGGGGGCCGGGGAGCTGTTTTTT. It specifies CASSPQYQGAGELFF.

This sequence joins TRBV25-1 and TRBJ1-4, with TRBD1 as a possible D gene (5 bases). With 3 bases removed from V and 7 bases from J, the gap between germline ends came to 12 bases. This CDR3 has 14 amino acids. Germline CDR1 reads MGHDK; CDR2 reads SYGVNS. The CDR3 nucleotides read TGTGCCAGCAGTGACAGCAGGGTCGGTGAAAAACTGTTTTTT. Residues: CASSDSRVGEKLFF.

This clonotype has a handful of counts. The V call is TRBV10-3, the J call TRBJ2-1; D is uncertain. The V and J ends lost 3 bases and 5 bases respectively, with 8 bases between them. CDR1 and CDR2 from the germline V gene are ENHRY and SYGVKD. The CDR3 has 13 amino acids. CDR3: CAISENRDNEQFF. CDR3 bases: TGTGCCATCAGTGAAAACCGGGACAATGAGCAGTTCTTC.

This clonotype was seen at least ten times. The chain links TRBV5-1 to TRBJ1-6; possibly TRBD1 for D (5 bases). Trimming cost V 4 bases and J 9 bases, with 14 bases left between them. This CDR3 spans 14 amino acids. CDR1 is SGHRS, CDR2 YFSETQ, per germline. The CDR3 loop is CASSLGGDGSPLHF. In DNA, the CDR3 is TGCGCCAGCAGCCTGGGGGGTGATGGTTCACCCCTCCACTTT.

In this sample, this clonotype turned up many times. The rearrangement joins TRBV28 to TRBJ1-6, with a tentative D call TRBD1 (5 bases). Trimming took off 3 bases at V and 10 bases at J, with 10 bases between the two ends. The germline gives CDR1 MDHEN, CDR2 SYDVKM. The CDR3 has 13 amino acids. CDR3 sequence: CASSFRARSPLHF. CDR3 sequence (DNA): TGTGCCAGCAGTTTCAGGGCAAGATCACCCCTCCACTTT.